This entry lists 9 T cell receptor beta chains sequenced from one sample in a study of blood T cell repertoires in COVID-19. Assay used: immunoSEQ multiplex PCR; TCRdb lists only in-frame clones, some missing. This sample has about 440,000 clones, with about nine tenths found just once. Sample: PBMCs or T cells enriched from blood (not recorded which). The receptors stem from a man in his late teens or twenties who had recovered from COVID-19.

The chain employs TRBV2 and TRBJ1-5, with D perhaps matching TRBD1 (5 bases). Per germline, CDR1 SNHLY and CDR2 FYNNEI. V was trimmed by 8 bases and J by 4 bases, leaving 12 bases between them. The CDR3 runs 13 residues. CDR3 in DNA: TGTGCCAGCTCCAGGGAAGGGAATCAGCCCCAGCATTTT. Protein product: CASSREGNQPQHF.

This chain links TRBV29-1 with TRBJ2-7; 10 nucleotides line up with TRBD1. The CDR3 is 12 residues long. Germline CDR1 is SQVTM and CDR2 is ANQGSEA. With V trimmed by 7 bases and J by 5 bases, 5 bases remained unmatched. The CDR3 sequence: CSAAGTGDEQYF. CDR3 coding DNA: TGCAGCGCCGCCGGGACAGGGGACGAGCAGTACTTC.

The V call is TRBV5-1, the J call TRBJ1-2; 8 positions match TRBD1. In germline, CDR1 is SGHRS, CDR2 YFSETQ. Germline trimming cut 3 bases from V and 1 base from J; bases unmatched to any gene: 14. CDR3 length equals 18 residues. The DNA of the CDR3 is TGCGCCAGCAGCTCCTTGCGGCAGACAGGGGACCTTAACTATGGCTACACCTTC. The encoded protein is CASSSLRQTGDLNYGYTF.

DNA of the CDR3: TGTGCCAGCAGTGAGCCGGGACAGGCAGATGAAAAACTGTTTTTT. Translation: CASSEPGQADEKLFF. This chain uses TRBV6-1 with TRBJ1-4, with TRBD1 matching 8 bases. Germline assignment: CDR1 MNHNS and CDR2 SASEGT. Losses at the gene ends were 3 bases for V and 6 bases for J; bases not matched to a gene: 6. The CDR3 runs 15 residues.

The chain links TRBV6-5 to TRBJ2-5; a weak D match, TRBD2 (5 bases). Trimming stripped 2 bases from V and 4 bases from J, with 11 bases between. This CDR3 has 14 residues. The germline V gene encodes CDR1 MNHEY and CDR2 SVGAGI. In DNA form, the CDR3 reads TGTGCCAGCAGTTACGACGGACGGGGAGAGACCCAGTACTTC. Amino acid sequence: CASSYDGRGETQYF.

J is TRBJ2-1 and V is TRBV3-1 (or the pseudogene TRBV3-2); TRBD2 matches at 9 bases. The CDR3 sequence is 15 residues long. The V segment lost 1 base and the J segment 5 bases; nucleotides outside the gene matches: 3. The germline gives CDR1 LGHDT, CDR2 YNNKEL (reference sequence). The CDR3 spells CASSQALAGHNEQFF. The CDR3 DNA reads TGTGCCAGCAGCCAAGCGCTAGCGGGGCACAATGAGCAGTTCTTC.

This chain links TRBV11-2 with TRBJ1-3; tentative D call: TRBD1 (5 bases). The CDR3 is 17 amino acids. V gave up 5 bases and J gave up 0 bases, with 17 bases separating them. Per germline, CDR1 SGHAT and CDR2 FQNNGV. The CDR3 bases are TGTGCCAGCAGCGGAGGGCGGGGACCGCGCTCTGGAAACACCATATATTTT. Protein: CASSGGRGPRSGNTIYF.

The chain employs TRBV6-5 and TRBJ1-2; 7 bases fit TRBD1. V shed 10 bases and J 3 bases; nucleotides not matched to a gene: 11. The CDR3 consists of 14 residues. From germline, CDR1 is MNHEY and CDR2 SVGAGI. The CDR3 bases are TGTGCCACCGCTAGGCTAGGGGGCGACTATGGCTACACCTTC. Translated, it gives CATARLGGDYGYTF.

The gene calls are TRBV11-2 and TRBJ2-7; 7 nucleotides align to TRBD1. Germline CDR1 SGHAT, CDR2 FQNNGV. This CDR3 is built from 15 residues. V dropped 5 bases and J dropped 2; count of bases not matched to a gene: 9. The CDR3 bases are TGTGCCAGCAGCCCCGACAGGGTCAGTACCTACGAGCAGTACTTC. It is translated as CASSPDRVSTYEQYF. The whole variable domain, filled in from reference TRBV11-2 and TRBJ2-7, reads EAGVAQSPRYKIIEKRQSVAFWCNPISGHATLYWYQQILGQGPKLLIQFQNNGVVDDSQLPKDRFSAERLKGVDSTLKIQPAKLEDSAVYLCASSPDRVSTYEQYFGPGTRLTVT.